What follows are 17 T cell receptor beta chains derived from one specimen sequenced in a study of molecular identifiers for immune sequencing clone quantification. TCRdb reprocessed the PCR reads with MiXCR, giving one entry per CDR3 protein. The table has more than 550,000 distinct CDR3 sequences, less than 30% seen once. The source material was naive CD8+ T cells from blood, with Jurkat cell RNA spiked in. The subset was: FACS-sorted CD8+CD4-CCR7+CD45RA+ naive T cells. The receptors derive from a human donor in good health. Some libraries in this study had Jurkat cell RNA spiked in.

This clonotype was seen ten or more times. The chain combines TRBV4-3 with TRBJ2-7; no clear D. Trimming stripped 1 base from V and 2 bases from J, with 9 bases between. CDR1 is LGHNA, CDR2 YSLEER, per germline. The CDR3 loop spans 14 amino acids. For the CDR3, the DNA is TGCGCCAGCAGCCAAGGGGTCTGGACCTACGAGCAGTACTTC. Encoded protein: CASSQGVWTYEQYF.

On this clonotype itself: A much larger clone lies a single base off, so this may be a read error. The J gene is TRBJ2-7, the V gene TRBV5-6; a weak D match, TRBD2 (5 bases). V lost 4 bases, J lost 0 bases, and 14 bases lay in between. Germline V gene data show CDR1 as SGHDT and CDR2 as YYEEEE. The CDR3 length is 15 residues. The CDR3: CASSSSVSYSYEQYF. The DNA for the CDR3 is TGTGCCAGCAGCAGTAGCGTGAGTTACTCCTACGAGCAGTACTTC. Full variable domain (remainder filled in from reference TRBV5-6 and TRBJ2-7): DAGVTQSPTHLIKTRGQQVTLRCSPKSGHDTVSWYQQALGQGPQFIFQYYEEEERQRGNFPDRFSGHQFPNYSSELNVNALLLGDSALYLCASSSSVSYSYEQYFGPGTRLTVT.

This sequence joins TRBV5-6 and TRBJ1-2; D call uncertain. Germline V gene lookup returns CDR1 SGHDT and CDR2 YYEEEE. The CDR3 loop spans 15 amino acids. V lost 0 bases, J lost 5 bases, and 14 bases lay in between. CDR3 nucleotides: TGTGCCAGCAGCTTGGGGCTGGATAATCCATATGGCTACACCTTC. Its protein product is CASSLGLDNPYGYTF. Based on the CDR3 plus reference TRBV5-6 and TRBJ1-2, the full variable domain is DAGVTQSPTHLIKTRGQQVTLRCSPKSGHDTVSWYQQALGQGPQFIFQYYEEEERQRGNFPDRFSGHQFPNYSSELNVNALLLGDSALYLCASSLGLDNPYGYTFGSGTRLTVV.

This clonotype was seen many times. The J gene is TRBJ1-1, the V gene TRBV9, with D perhaps matching TRBD1 (6 bases). V was trimmed by 4 bases and J by 4 bases, leaving 17 bases between them. The CDR3 consists of 15 residues. CDR1 SGDLS and CDR2 YYNGEE come from the germline V gene. This CDR3 reads CASSPYAGAGTEAFF. CDR3 coding DNA: TGTGCCAGCAGCCCCTATGCGGGGGCAGGCACTGAAGCTTTCTTT.

This clonotype was observed a handful of times. The genes are TRBV9 and TRBJ2-3, with unresolved D. V lost 3 bases, J lost 4 bases, and 12 bases lay in between. The CDR3 loop spans 14 amino acids. CDR1 and CDR2 from the germline V gene are SGDLS and YYNGEE. The CDR3 bases are TGTGCCAGCAGCGCCCCCGAGCACGCAGATACGCAGTATTTT. Protein: CASSAPEHADTQYF. The whole variable domain, remainder taken from reference TRBV9 and TRBJ2-3, is DSGVTQTPKHLITATGQRVTLRCSPRSGDLSVYWYQQSLDQGLQFLIQYYNGEERAKGNILERFSAQQFPDLHSELNLSSLELGDSALYFCASSAPEHADTQYFGPGTRLTVL.

The chain uses TRBV15 and TRBJ2-7; D possibly corresponds to TRBD1 (5 bases). Germline CDR1 and CDR2: LNHNV and YYDKDF (reference sequence). Trimming took off 3 bases at V and 7 bases at J, with 16 bases between the two ends. CDR3 length equals 14 residues. For the CDR3, the DNA is TGTGCCACCAGCAGCCGGACAAGGGTGAGGGAGCAGTACTTC. Encoded protein: CATSSRTRVREQYF.

The rearrangement uses TRBV6-5 and TRBJ1-1; 8 bases match TRBD1. The germline gives CDR1 MNHEY, CDR2 SVGAGI. V lost 5 bases, J lost 4 bases, and 6 bases stayed unmatched. The CDR3 covers 14 residues. The CDR3 loop reads CASSQTGTGTEAFF. The CDR3 nucleotides are TGTGCCAGCAGTCAAACTGGGACAGGCACTGAAGCTTTCTTT.

There are many counts of this clonotype. The chain is built from TRBV2 and TRBJ2-1; 9 bases align to TRBD2. This CDR3 comprises 11 residues. With V trimmed by 11 bases and J by 9 bases, 5 bases remained unmatched. Germline values: CDR1 SNHLY, CDR2 FYNNEI. The chain's CDR3 is CARGLAGEQFF. CDR3 DNA: TGTGCCCGGGGACTAGCCGGTGAGCAGTTCTTC.

The chain is built from TRBV30 and TRBJ1-3, with D possibly TRBD1 on 5 matching bases. The CDR3 length is 14 residues. Trimming stripped 5 bases from V and 8 bases from J, with 19 bases between. Germline lookup yields CDR1 GTSNPN and CDR2 SVGIG (reference sequence). The CDR3, as DNA: TGTGCCTGGGCCCTGGTAGGGGCCGGGGACACCATATATTTT. This gives the protein CAWALVGAGDTIYF.

This clonotype has a count of ten or more. The rearrangement joins TRBV28 to TRBJ1-5; no clear D gene. Germline V gene sequence: CDR1 MDHEN, CDR2 SYDVKM. The germline V and J ends were trimmed by 2 bases and 5 bases, with 10 bases remaining between them. This CDR3 is 14 amino acids long. CDR3 nucleotide sequence: TGTGCCAGCAGTTTAAATGCAGGCTATCAGCCCCAGCATTTT. Protein sequence: CASSLNAGYQPQHF.

In this sample, this clonotype turned up many times. The chain couples TRBV6-2 or TRBV6-3 to TRBJ1-5; D uncertain. The V gene's germline CDR1 is MNHEY and CDR2 SVGEGT. The V gene lost 6 bases and the J gene lost 9 bases, with 18 bases spanning the gap. The CDR3 extends over 14 amino acids. The CDR3 spells CASRPDEDQRPQHF. CDR3 coding DNA: TGTGCCAGCAGACCCGACGAGGATCAGCGGCCCCAGCATTTT.

Many counts were recorded for this clonotype. The V call is TRBV24-1, the J call TRBJ1-5, with D maybe TRBD1 (5 bases). V was pared by 10 bases and J by 1 base, with 13 bases between. This CDR3 is 14 amino acids long. Germline V lookup: CDR1 KGHDR, CDR2 SFDVKD. The CDR3 here is CATGQGSSNQPQHF. CDR3 DNA sequence: TGTGCCACAGGGCAGGGATCGAGCAATCAGCCCCAGCATTTT.

This clonotype was seen a handful of times. The chain carries TRBV4-3 and TRBJ2-5, with 7 bases fitting TRBD2. Trimming took 0 bases from V and 5 from J; bases not matched to a gene: 3. Per the germline V gene, CDR1 is LGHNA and CDR2 is YSLEER. The CDR3 sequence is 14 residues long. Written as DNA, the CDR3 is TGCGCCAGCAGCCAAGATGGGAGGGTTGAGACCCAGTACTTC. Amino acid sequence: CASSQDGRVETQYF.

Comment on this clonotype: This may come from a read error, since a much larger clone is one base off. The CDR3 protein is CASSSTHRGLTYNEQSF. CDR3 in DNA: TGTGCCAGCAGTTCGACCCACAGGGGGCTAACCTACAATGAGCAGTCCTTC. The chain couples TRBV28 to TRBJ2-1, with TRBD1 matching over 9 bases. This CDR3 is 17 amino acids long. CDR1 is MDHEN, CDR2 SYDVKM, per germline.

With regard to this clonotype: At one of its ends the junction is not consistent with the germline gene, which may arise from a read error. The V and J genes are TRBV4-3 and TRBJ2-3, with D perhaps TRBD1 (7 bases). The germline gives CDR1 LGHNA, CDR2 YSLEER. The CDR3 spans 17 residues. The CDR3 sequence: CASGQDFQGGQTDTQYF. The CDR3 DNA sequence: TGCGCCAGCGGCCAAGATTTCCAGGGGGGCCAGACAGATACGCAGTATTTT.

The V and J genes are TRBV14 and TRBJ2-1, with D hard to call. Trimming took off 0 bases at V and 8 bases at J, with 8 bases between the two ends. The germline V gene has CDR1 SGHDN and CDR2 FVKESK. The CDR3 runs 13 residues. CDR3: CASSQESADEQFF. Here the CDR3 DNA reads TGTGCCAGCAGCCAAGAATCCGCGGATGAGCAGTTCTTC.

In this sample, this clonotype turned up many times. V is TRBV7-8 and J is TRBJ1-5, with a tentative D call TRBD1 (5 bases). This CDR3 spans 14 amino acids. Germline CDR1 SGHVS, CDR2 FQNEAQ. V dropped 4 bases and J dropped 4 bases, with 11 bases sitting between them. The CDR3 DNA reads TGTGCCAGCAGCTCGAGACAGTCTAATCAGCCCCAGCATTTT. Protein sequence: CASSSRQSNQPQHF. The full variable domain, rest sourced from reference TRBV7-8 and TRBJ1-5, is GAGVSQSPRYKVAKRGQDVALRCDPISGHVSLFWYQQALGQGPEFLTYFQNEAQLDKSGLPSDRFFAERPEGSVSTLKIQRTQQEDSAVYLCASSSRQSNQPQHFGDGTRLSIL.